The 18 T cell receptor beta chains presented below share a single source sample, sequenced in a study of response to subunit inactivated influenza vaccine. A single record per CDR3 protein comes from TCRdb applying MiXCR to the RT-PCR reads. The repertoire holds some 500,000 distinct CDR3 sequences, with around 13% as singletons. The specimen comprised PBMCs from blood, sampled about 40 days after vaccination. The receptors were gathered from a man aged 50 or older who received an inactivated influenza vaccine.

This clonotype has only a few counts. The genes are TRBV15 and TRBJ2-3; 11 nucleotides match TRBD2. CDR1 is LNHNV, CDR2 YYDKDF, per germline (reference sequence). The CDR3 length is 16 residues. The trim removed 1 base at V and 4 bases at J, leaving 4 bases unmatched. The CDR3 sequence: CATSRGTSGRSDTQYF. The CDR3 DNA sequence: TGTGCCACCAGCAGAGGGACTAGCGGGCGCTCAGATACGCAGTATTTT. The entire variable domain, with the rest obtained from reference TRBV15 and TRBJ2-3, is as follows: DAMVIQNPRYQVTQFGKPVTLSCSQTLNHNVMYWYQQKSSQAPKLLFHYYDKDFNNEADTPDNFQSRRPNTSFCFLDIRSPGLGDTAMYLCATSRGTSGRSDTQYFGPGTRLTVL.

There are many counts of this clonotype. The chain uses TRBV24-1 and TRBJ2-3; no reliable D call. Germline CDR1 KGHDR, CDR2 SFDVKD. Trimming removed 4 bases at V and 0 bases at J, with 13 bases between. CDR3 length: 16 amino acids. CDR3 sequence (DNA): TGTGCCACCAGTGACCCACCGGTGGGAAGCACAGATACGCAGTATTTT. It is translated as CATSDPPVGSTDTQYF.

This clonotype is a singleton in its sample. The chain joins TRBV11-2 to TRBJ2-1; the D gene is possibly TRBD1 (6 bases). CDR3 size: 13 residues. Germline CDR1 is SGHAT and CDR2 is FQNNGV. The V gene lost 0 bases and the J gene lost 8 bases, with 8 bases spanning the gap. This chain's CDR3 is CASSLDRGYEQFF. In DNA form, the CDR3 reads TGTGCCAGCAGCTTAGACAGGGGTTATGAGCAGTTCTTC.

This chain joins TRBV10-3 and TRBJ2-7, with TRBD2 as a possible D gene (5 bases). Germline CDR1 reads ENHRY; CDR2 reads SYGVKD. The CDR3 runs to 13 residues. Trimming pared 8 bases from V and 0 bases from J, leaving 11 bases between. The CDR3 coding sequence is TGTGCCATCTCCCCCGGACTCTCCTACGAGCAGTACTTC. Amino acid sequence: CAISPGLSYEQYF.

This clonotype occurred many times. The V call is TRBV5-1, the J call TRBJ1-2, with D perhaps TRBD1 (5 bases). Trimming left V 0 bases short and J 4 bases short, with 7 bases between. CDR1 and CDR2 (germline): SGHRS, YFSETQ. This CDR3 has 13 residues. CDR3 sequence (DNA): TGCGCCAGCAGCTTGGGCGGGGGCTATGGCTACACCTTC. Amino acid sequence: CASSLGGGYGYTF.

The chain couples TRBV20-1 to TRBJ1-5; possibly TRBD1 for D (5 bases). Trimming shortened V by 6 bases and J by 0 bases, and 9 bases separated the two germline ends. CDR3 length equals 13 residues. CDR1 DFQATT and CDR2 SNEGSKA come from the germline V gene (reference sequence). This CDR3 reads CSAGAASNQPQHF. The CDR3 DNA is TGCAGTGCAGGGGCAGCTAGCAATCAGCCCCAGCATTTT.

This clonotype was detected ten times or more. The genes are TRBV29-1 and TRBJ2-7; a weak D match, TRBD2 (6 bases). CDR3 length: 15 amino acids. Trimming took 0 bases from V and 0 from J, leaving 12 bases between them. Germline loops: CDR1 SQVTM, CDR2 ANQGSEA. CDR3 residues: CSVEDRLGISYEQYF. CDR3 nucleotides: TGCAGCGTTGAAGATCGACTAGGGATCTCCTACGAGCAGTACTTC.

The chain uses TRBV5-6 and TRBJ2-2, with 9 bases fitting TRBD1. Germline V gives CDR1 SGHDT, CDR2 YYEEEE. The CDR3 totals 16 residues. Trimming removed 3 bases from V and 2 bases from J; junction bases left unmatched: 5. In nucleotides, the CDR3 is TGTGCCAGCAGCTGGGGACAGGGCGTAAACACCGGGGAGCTGTTTTTT. Its translation: CASSWGQGVNTGELFF. Complete variable domain (other parts from reference TRBV5-6 and TRBJ2-2): DAGVTQSPTHLIKTRGQQVTLRCSPKSGHDTVSWYQQALGQGPQFIFQYYEEEERQRGNFPDRFSGHQFPNYSSELNVNALLLGDSALYLCASSWGQGVNTGELFFGEGSRLTVL.

This clonotype was recorded a few times. V and J are TRBV20-1 and TRBJ1-2; D may be TRBD1 (5 bases). The CDR3 is 13 residues long. CDR1 is DFQATT and CDR2 is SNEGSKA in the germline V gene (reference sequence). V was trimmed by 6 bases and J by 2 bases, leaving 13 bases between them. The CDR3, as DNA: TGCAGTGCCACAAAGACAGAGAACTATGGCTACACCTTC. It codes for CSATKTENYGYTF.

The genes are TRBV27 and TRBJ2-2; D gene ambiguous. The V and J ends lost 9 bases and 5 bases respectively, with 16 bases between them. Germline loops: CDR1 MNHEY, CDR2 SMNVEV (reference sequence). This CDR3 spans 14 amino acids. The CDR3 reads CASADGRWTGELFF. The CDR3 coding sequence is TGTGCCAGTGCGGACGGTAGATGGACCGGGGAGCTGTTTTTT.

About this clonotype: Germline is not matched at one junction end, which may reflect a read error. The J gene is TRBJ2-7, the V gene TRBV2; 10 bases are shared with TRBD2. The CDR3 has 17 amino acids. Germline V lookup: CDR1 SNHLY, CDR2 FYNNEI. The CDR3 spells CARSSAGILAGSYEQYF. The CDR3 nucleotides read TGTGCCCGCAGTTCCGCGGGGATACTAGCGGGATCCTACGAGCAGTACTTC. Full variable domain (missing parts from reference TRBV2 and TRBJ2-7): EPEVTQTPSHQVTQMGQEVILRCVPISNHLYFYWYRQILGQKVEFLVSFYNNEISEKSEIFDDQFSVERPDGSNFTLKIRSTKLEDSAMYFCARSSAGILAGSYEQYFGPGTRLTVT.

The sample holds many counts of this clonotype. The CDR3 sequence: CASSTPTGELFF. CDR3 coding DNA: TGTGCCAGCAGTACACCGACCGGGGAGCTGTTTTTT. The chain couples TRBV28 to TRBJ2-2; D is unclear. Germline assignment: CDR1 MDHEN and CDR2 SYDVKM. The CDR3 loop spans 12 amino acids. Trimming stripped 5 bases from V and 5 bases from J, with 6 bases between.

This clonotype occurred many times. The J gene is TRBJ2-1, the V gene TRBV12-3 or TRBV12-4; 11 bases line up with TRBD2. The CDR3 is made up of 14 amino acids. V lost 3 bases, J lost 11 bases, and 6 bases stayed unmatched. The CDR3 region has the DNA TGTGCCAGCAGTTTTGGCCTAGCGGGGGGCAAGCAGTTCTTC. This sequence encodes CASSFGLAGGKQFF.

The gene calls are TRBV7-9 and TRBJ2-7; D might be TRBD1 (6 bases). The CDR3 is 14 residues long. The V gene lost 10 bases and the J gene lost 0 bases, with 16 bases spanning the gap. The V gene's germline CDR1 is SEHNR and CDR2 FQNEAQ (reference sequence). CDR3 amino acids: CAIERGTTSYEQYF. As DNA, the CDR3 is TGTGCCATCGAGAGGGGGACAACCTCCTACGAGCAGTACTTC.

This clonotype has only a few counts. The V and J genes are TRBV12-3 or TRBV12-4 and TRBJ2-7, with a tentative D call TRBD1 (6 bases). CDR3 length equals 14 residues. V was trimmed by 3 bases and J by 3 bases, leaving 12 bases between them. CDR3 nucleotides: TGTGCCAGCAGTTTCGCCCAGGGGATCTACGAGCAGTACTTC. It codes for CASSFAQGIYEQYF.

The table lists this clonotype with a few counts. The V gene is TRBV11-2, the J gene TRBJ2-3; a weak D match, TRBD2 (6 bases). V was cut by 4 bases and J by 3 bases, with 11 bases left in between. The germline gives CDR1 SGHAT, CDR2 FQNNGV. This CDR3 is 14 amino acids long. The CDR3 DNA reads as TGTGCCAGCAGCTCCCGACTAGAAACAGATACGCAGTATTTT. This sequence encodes CASSSRLETDTQYF. Full variable domain (rest looked up from reference TRBV11-2 and TRBJ2-3): EAGVAQSPRYKIIEKRQSVAFWCNPISGHATLYWYQQILGQGPKLLIQFQNNGVVDDSQLPKDRFSAERLKGVDSTLKIQPAKLEDSAVYLCASSSRLETDTQYFGPGTRLTVL.

The chain employs TRBV10-3 and TRBJ2-7; D is unresolved. CDR1 is ENHRY, CDR2 SYGVKD, per germline. The CDR3 extends over 13 amino acids. The V end was cut by 0 bases, the J end by 6 bases, with 9 bases between. In DNA, the CDR3 is TGTGCCATCAGTGAGTCGGCGGCAGCCGAGCAGTACTTC. Translated: CAISESAAAEQYF.

The V gene is TRBV28, the J gene TRBJ2-1; 14 bases match TRBD2. The CDR3 covers 15 residues. J gave up 2 bases and V 7 bases, and 1 base lay outside the gene matches. CDR1 is MDHEN, CDR2 SYDVKM, per germline. The CDR3 DNA sequence: TGTGCCAGCAAGACTAGCGGGAGGGCCTACAATGAGCAGTTCTTC. This gives the protein CASKTSGRAYNEQFF.